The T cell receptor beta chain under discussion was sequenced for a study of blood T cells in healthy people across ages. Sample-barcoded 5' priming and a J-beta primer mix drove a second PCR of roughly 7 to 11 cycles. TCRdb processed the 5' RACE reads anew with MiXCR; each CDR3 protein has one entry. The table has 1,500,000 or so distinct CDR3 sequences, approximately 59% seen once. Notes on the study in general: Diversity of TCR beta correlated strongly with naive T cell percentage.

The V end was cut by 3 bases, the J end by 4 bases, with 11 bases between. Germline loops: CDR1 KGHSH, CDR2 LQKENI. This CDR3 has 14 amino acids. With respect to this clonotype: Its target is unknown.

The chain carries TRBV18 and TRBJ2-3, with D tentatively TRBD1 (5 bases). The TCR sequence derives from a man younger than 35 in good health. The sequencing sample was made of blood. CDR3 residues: CASSPYRQPDTQYF. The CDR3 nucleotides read TGTGCCAGCTCACCCTATAGACAGCCAGATACGCAGTATTTT.